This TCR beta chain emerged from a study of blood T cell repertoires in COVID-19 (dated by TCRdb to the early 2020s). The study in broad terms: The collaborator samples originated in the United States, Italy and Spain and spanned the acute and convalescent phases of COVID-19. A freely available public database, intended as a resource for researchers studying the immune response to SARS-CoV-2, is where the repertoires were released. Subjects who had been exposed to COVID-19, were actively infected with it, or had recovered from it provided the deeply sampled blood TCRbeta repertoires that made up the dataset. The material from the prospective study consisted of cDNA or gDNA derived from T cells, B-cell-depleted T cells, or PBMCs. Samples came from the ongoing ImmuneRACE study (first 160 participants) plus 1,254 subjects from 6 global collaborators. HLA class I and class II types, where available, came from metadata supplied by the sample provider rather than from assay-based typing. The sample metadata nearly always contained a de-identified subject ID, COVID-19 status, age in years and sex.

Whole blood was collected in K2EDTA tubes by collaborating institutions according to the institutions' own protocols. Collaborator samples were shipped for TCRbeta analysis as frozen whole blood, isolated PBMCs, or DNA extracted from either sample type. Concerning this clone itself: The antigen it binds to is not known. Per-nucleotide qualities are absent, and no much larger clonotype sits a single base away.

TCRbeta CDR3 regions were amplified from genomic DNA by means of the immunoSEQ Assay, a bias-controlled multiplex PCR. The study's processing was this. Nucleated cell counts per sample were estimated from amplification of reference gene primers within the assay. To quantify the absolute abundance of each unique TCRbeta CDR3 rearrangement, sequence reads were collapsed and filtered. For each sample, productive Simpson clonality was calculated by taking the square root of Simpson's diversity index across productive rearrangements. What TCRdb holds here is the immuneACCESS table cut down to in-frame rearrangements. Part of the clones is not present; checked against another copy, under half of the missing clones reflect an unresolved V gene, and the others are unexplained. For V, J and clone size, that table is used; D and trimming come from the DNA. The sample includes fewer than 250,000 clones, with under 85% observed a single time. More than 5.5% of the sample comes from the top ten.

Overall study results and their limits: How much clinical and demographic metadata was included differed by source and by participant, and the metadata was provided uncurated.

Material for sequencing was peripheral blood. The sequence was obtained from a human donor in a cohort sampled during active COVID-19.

The DNA reads as follows: TGTGCCAGCAGCCCACGCCTTGGACAGGGCTCCTACGAGCAGTACTTC. It is translated as CASSPRLGQGSYEQYF. The chain is made from TRBV11-2 and TRBJ2-7, with TRBD1 identical over 8 junction bases. The junction shows trimming of 5 bases on V and 0 bases on J, and the gene matches do not reach 9 bases of it. The CDR3 holds 16 amino acids from the cysteine to the phenylalanine. Of the read, only the CDR3 DNA is kept; its 48 bases are in frame from base 1. CDR1 and CDR2, looked up from the germline V gene, are SGHAT and FQNNGV.